This T cell receptor (beta chain) was sequenced for a study of T-cell memory formation after mild COVID-19. Study context: The study found TCR clusters largely donor specific. Study results and limitations: Day 37-peaking second-wave clones had unconfirmed SARS-CoV-2 specificity. Contracting clones from day 15 to 85 had balanced CD4/CD8; later expanders favoured CD4+.

Notes on this clonotype: Its antigen is not identified.

The TCR alpha and TCR beta cDNA libraries, bearing sample barcodes and UMIs, were generated by 5'RACE using constant-segment primers. TCRdb recomputed calls from the 5' RACE reads with MiXCR, one row per CDR3 protein. The table includes 450,000 or so distinct CDR3 sequences, roughly 25% detected once. The trim removed 2 bases at V and 8 bases at J, leaving 9 bases unmatched. The CDR3 loop spans 16 amino acids. The germline V gene encodes CDR1 MRHNA and CDR2 SNTAGT. Sequenced: PBMCs or a T cell subset sorted from them (not recorded which). This sequence joins TRBV6-4 and TRBJ1-2; TRBD1 aligns across 12 bases. This receptor was taken from an adult woman who had mild COVID-19 (a few samples of this study predate the infection). Cell type and time point are not known. CDR3 protein: CASSDVPGQGAEGYTF. As DNA, the CDR3 is TGTGCCAGCAGTGACGTCCCGGGACAGGGGGCAGAAGGCTACACCTTC.